The 27 T cell receptor beta chains below come from one sample, sequenced in a study of long-term antiretroviral therapy in people with HIV. immunoSEQ v3.0 was run at survey level. Assay: immunoSEQ multiplex PCR; the TCRdb copy retains only in-frame clones and omits some. Of 25,000 to 35,000 clones in the sample, more than 85% were seen once. The sequenced sample was unsorted PBMCs, obtained roughly 5 years before starting antiretroviral therapy. Every receptor here comes from a man in his fifties or sixties with HIV.

J is TRBJ2-7 and V is TRBV6-6; tentative D call: TRBD1 (6 bases). V was clipped by 2 bases and J by 5 bases, with 13 bases between them. The CDR3 loop spans 14 amino acids. Germline-derived CDR1 and CDR2 are MNHNY and SVGAGI (reference sequence). The CDR3 coding sequence is TGTGCCAGCAGTTACAGGGGCAGGGGCCACGAGCAGTACTTC. Its protein product is CASSYRGRGHEQYF.

The rearrangement links TRBV7-2 to TRBJ2-7; TRBD2 matches at 10 bases. Germline V CDR1 and CDR2: SGHTA, FQGNSA. J lost 0 bases, V lost 5 bases, and 10 bases had no gene match. CDR3 size: 17 residues. CDR3 amino acids: CASSHQILAGDSYEQYF. In nucleotides, the CDR3 is TGTGCCAGCAGCCACCAGATTCTAGCGGGAGACTCCTACGAGCAGTACTTC.

This chain links TRBV4-2 with TRBJ2-7, with D possibly matching TRBD1 (6 bases). The CDR3 runs 14 residues. Germline V gene data show CDR1 as LGHNA and CDR2 as YNFKEQ. Trimming left V 5 bases short and J 3 bases short, with 14 bases between. The CDR3 DNA reads as TGTGCCAGCAGCTTAAACAGGGTTGGCTACGAGCAGTACTTC. As protein: CASSLNRVGYEQYF.

The chain has TRBV7-9 and TRBJ1-4; D remains unclear. There are 15 residues in the CDR3. Trimming stripped 1 base from V and 4 bases from J, with 10 bases between. In germline, CDR1 is SEHNR, CDR2 FQNEAQ (reference sequence). This CDR3 is CASSLVGKLNEKLFF. DNA for the CDR3: TGTGCCAGCAGCTTAGTGGGGAAACTTAATGAAAAACTGTTTTTT. The full variable domain, completed using reference TRBV7-9 and TRBJ1-4, is DTGVSQNPRHKITKRGQNVTFRCDPISEHNRLYWYRQTLGQGPEFLTYFQNEAQLEKSRLLSDRFSAERPKGSFSTLEIQRTEQGDSAMYLCASSLVGKLNEKLFFGSGTQLSVL.

As for this clone: The sample contains more than one DNA sequence encoding this CDR3. CDR3 coding DNA: TGTGCCAGCACCCCCCTGTCAGGAAGCAATCAGCCCCAGCATTTT. Amino acid sequence: CASTPLSGSNQPQHF. The J gene is TRBJ1-5, the V gene TRBV6-5, with no clear D. Germline V CDR1 and CDR2: MNHEY, SVGAGI. The length of the CDR3 is 15 residues. The V gene lost 7 bases and the J gene lost 1 base, with 14 bases spanning the gap.

V gene TRBV10-2 combines with J gene TRBJ2-7, with 7 bases lining up with TRBD2. Germline V lookup: CDR1 WSHSY, CDR2 SAAADI. The CDR3 runs to 14 residues. With V trimmed by 3 bases and J by 4 bases, 6 bases remained unmatched. The DNA for the CDR3 is TGCGCCAGCAGTGATCACGGGGAGGGATACGAGCAGTACTTC. Translating gives CASSDHGEGYEQYF.

V gene TRBV13 combines with J gene TRBJ2-7; 7 nucleotides match TRBD2. The V gene end was trimmed by 3 bases and the J gene end by 3 bases; junction bases not matched to a gene: 8. Germline-derived CDR1 and CDR2 are PRHDT and FYEKMQ (reference sequence). This CDR3 has 15 residues. The CDR3 DNA reads as TGTGCCAGCAGCTTGGGGGGAGGGCCTGTCTACGAGCAGTACTTC. Translated: CASSLGGGPVYEQYF.

The CDR3 loop is CASSGRQGYTGELFF. The DNA for the CDR3 is TGTGCCAGCAGCGGGCGACAGGGATACACCGGGGAGCTGTTTTTT. This chain joins TRBV9 and TRBJ2-2; TRBD1 matches at 7 bases. V was pared by 3 bases and J by 3 bases, with 5 bases of the junction left unmatched. The CDR3 sequence is 15 residues long. Germline V gene data show CDR1 as SGDLS and CDR2 as YYNGEE.

V gene TRBV5-6 combines with J gene TRBJ1-6, with D possibly matching TRBD1 (6 bases). The CDR3 runs 14 residues. V lost 2 bases to trimming and J lost 12 bases, with 15 bases between them. Germline V gene sequence: CDR1 SGHDT, CDR2 YYEEEE. This CDR3 is CASSFWVAGVPLHF. The CDR3, as DNA: TGTGCCAGCAGCTTTTGGGTTGCAGGGGTACCCCTCCACTTT.

The rearrangement uses TRBV5-1 and TRBJ2-7, with 15 bases that match TRBD2. V lost 4 bases, J lost 4 bases, and 6 bases stayed unmatched. Germline CDR1 and CDR2: SGHRS and YFSETQ. There are 16 residues in the CDR3. The CDR3: CASSRGTSGRLYEQYF. The CDR3 region has the DNA TGCGCCAGCAGCCGTGGGACTAGCGGGAGGCTTTACGAGCAGTACTTC.

The chain couples TRBV27 to TRBJ2-5, with unresolved D. CDR1 and CDR2 (germline): MNHEY, SMNVEV (reference sequence). CDR3 length: 15 residues. Trimming left V 5 bases short and J 7 bases short, with 20 bases between. In DNA form, the CDR3 reads TGTGCCAGCAGTCCCTACTCGGACGGGCTCGGGACCCAGTACTTC. This gives the protein CASSPYSDGLGTQYF.

The V and J genes are TRBV5-3 and TRBJ2-6; 7 nucleotides agree with TRBD1. TRBV5-3 is designated an ORF whose function remains uncertain. There are 17 residues in the CDR3. Germline trimming cut 4 bases from V and 0 bases from J; bases unmatched to any gene: 7. CDR3 sequence reads: CARSETGAHSGANVLTF. Here the CDR3 DNA reads TGTGCCAGAAGCGAAACAGGGGCCCACTCTGGGGCCAACGTCCTGACTTTC.

The chain uses TRBV28 and TRBJ2-2, with D maybe TRBD2 (5 bases). CDR1 MDHEN and CDR2 SYDVKM come from the germline V gene. Deletions cut 8 bases from V and 4 bases from J, with 8 bases between. The CDR3 contains 12 residues. The CDR3 protein is CASHGSTGELFF. DNA for the CDR3: TGTGCCAGCCATGGGAGCACCGGGGAGCTGTTTTTT. Together with reference TRBV28 and TRBJ2-2, the CDR3 gives the full variable domain: DVKVTQSSRYLVKRTGEKVFLECVQDMDHENMFWYRQDPGLGLRLIYFSYDVKMKEKGDIPEGYSVSREKKERFSLILESASTNQTSMYLCASHGSTGELFFGEGSRLTVL.

This clone was detected only once. V gene TRBV18 combines with J gene TRBJ2-7; possibly TRBD1 for D (6 bases). CDR3 length: 18 residues. Deletions cut 3 bases from V and 2 bases from J, with 23 bases between. CDR1 is KGHSH, CDR2 LQKENI, per germline. CDR3 nucleotide sequence: TGTGCCAGCTCACCGTTGTTCGGTTACACGGACAGCCCCTACGAGCAGTACTTC. It specifies CASSPLFGYTDSPYEQYF.

CDR3 nucleotide sequence: TGTGCCAGCAGCCCGGACATACTCCCCTTTTACGAGCAGTACTTC. This gives the protein CASSPDILPFYEQYF. The rearrangement uses TRBV7-8 and TRBJ2-7, with a weak D call TRBD1 (5 bases). Trimming left V 5 bases short and J 4 bases short, with 18 bases between. The CDR3 spans 15 residues. Germline CDR1 SGHVS, CDR2 FQNEAQ.

The chain is built from TRBV5-1 and TRBJ1-1, with no clear D. Trimming removed 4 bases at V and 3 bases at J, with 10 bases between. CDR1 SGHRS and CDR2 YFSETQ come from the germline V gene. CDR3 size: 13 residues. The CDR3 nucleotides read TGCGCCAGCAGCCTTACGTCCTACACTGAAGCTTTCTTT. It translates to CASSLTSYTEAFF.

The chain has TRBV9 and TRBJ2-5; a weak D match, TRBD2 (7 bases). Germline-derived CDR1 and CDR2 are SGDLS and YYNGEE. The CDR3 sequence is 14 residues long. V was cut by 7 bases and J by 1 base, with 14 bases left in between. CDR3 sequence reads: CASSRGGAQETQYF. CDR3 DNA: TGTGCCAGCTCGAGGGGGGGTGCCCAAGAGACCCAGTACTTC. The whole variable domain, remainder taken from reference TRBV9 and TRBJ2-5, is DSGVTQTPKHLITATGQRVTLRCSPRSGDLSVYWYQQSLDQGLQFLIQYYNGEERAKGNILERFSAQQFPDLHSELNLSSLELGDSALYFCASSRGGAQETQYFGPGTRLLVL.

V is TRBV7-8 and J is TRBJ2-5; D tentatively fits TRBD1 or TRBD2 (5 bases each). Trimming shortened V by 5 bases and J by 5 bases, and 27 bases separated the two germline ends. The CDR3 has 18 amino acids. Germline-derived CDR1 and CDR2 are SGHVS and FQNEAQ. The CDR3 DNA reads as TGTGCCAGCAGCCCCGATGCGATAACCGGGGCCGCACGGGAGACCCAGTACTTC. It encodes CASSPDAITGAARETQYF.

The genes are TRBV5-8 and TRBJ2-1; TRBD1 agrees at 9 bases. Germline V CDR1 and CDR2: SGHTS, YDEGEE. The CDR3 has 17 amino acids. Trimming at V came to 6 bases and at J to 11 bases, leaving 21 bases not matched to a gene. CDR3 nucleotide sequence: TGTGCCAGCAACCTTGACAGGGGGAACAGCGGGCGGGATCAGCAGTTCTTC. Protein sequence: CASNLDRGNSGRDQQFF.

The chain carries TRBV5-1 and TRBJ2-2, with D unresolved. Between the trimmed V and J ends, which lost 4 bases and 3 bases, there was a span of 13 bases. There are 15 residues in the CDR3. Germline CDR1 and CDR2: SGHRS and YFSETQ. The CDR3 spells CASSLPEEHTGELFF. CDR3 DNA sequence: TGCGCCAGCAGCCTTCCCGAAGAGCACACCGGGGAGCTGTTTTTT. Using reference TRBV5-1 and TRBJ2-2 for the parts outside the CDR3, the full variable domain is KAGVTQTPRYLIKTRGQQVTLSCSPISGHRSVSWYQQTPGQGLQFLFEYFSETQRNKGNFPGRFSGRQFSNSRSEMNVSTLELGDSALYLCASSLPEEHTGELFFGEGSRLTVL.

This chain links TRBV27 with TRBJ2-1; possibly TRBD1 for D (5 bases). The CDR3 has 14 residues. Trimming took 6 bases from V and 6 from J, leaving 15 bases between them. Germline V CDR1 and CDR2: MNHEY, SMNVEV (reference sequence). CDR3: CASSDRFKVNEQFF. The CDR3 bases are TGTGCCAGCAGCGACAGATTTAAAGTCAATGAGCAGTTCTTC.

The V gene is TRBV11-3, the J gene TRBJ2-3, with D maybe TRBD2 (5 bases). The CDR3 covers 13 residues. The V gene lost 5 bases and the J gene lost 1 base, with 7 bases spanning the gap. Germline lookup yields CDR1 SGHNT and CDR2 YENEEA. The CDR3 DNA reads TGTGCCAGCAGCCGGGGTCGCACAGATACGCAGTATTTT. Translating gives CASSRGRTDTQYF.

CDR3 region: CASSPLLGAQETQYF. Written as DNA, the CDR3 is TGTGCCAGCAGTCCTCTACTCGGAGCACAAGAGACCCAGTACTTC. The V call is TRBV6-5, the J call TRBJ2-5; D call uncertain. The V gene lost 5 bases and the J gene lost 2 bases, with 15 bases spanning the gap. CDR3 size: 15 residues. Germline V gene lookup returns CDR1 MNHEY and CDR2 SVGAGI.

The gene calls are TRBV2 and TRBJ1-2; the D gene is possibly TRBD1 (5 bases). V was pared by 10 bases and J by 8 bases, with 14 bases between. The CDR3 runs 11 residues. Germline values: CDR1 SNHLY, CDR2 FYNNEI. In DNA form, the CDR3 reads TGTGCCACCGGAGGGGCGTGGGGCTACACCTTC. Its protein is CATGGAWGYTF.

V and J are TRBV7-8 and TRBJ2-7, with a tentative D call TRBD1 (6 bases). V lost 5 bases to trimming and J lost 3 bases, with 20 bases between them. The CDR3 runs 16 residues. The germline CDR1 and CDR2 sequences are SGHVS and FQNEAQ. CDR3 sequence: CASSPSIRDTVYEQYF. As DNA, the CDR3 is TGTGCCAGCAGCCCGTCAATCCGGGACACAGTCTACGAGCAGTACTTC.

The chain uses TRBV6-6 and TRBJ2-7; the match to TRBD1 covers 7 bases. This CDR3 is built from 16 residues. From germline, CDR1 is MNHNY and CDR2 SVGAGI (reference sequence). The V gene end was trimmed by 0 bases and the J gene end by 9 bases; junction bases not matched to a gene: 14. The DNA for the CDR3 is TGTGCCAGCAGTTACTCGACAGGGTCCCCTCTTCTAAGGCAGTACTTC. Amino acids: CASSYSTGSPLLRQYF.

J is TRBJ2-3 and V is TRBV2, with 7 bases lining up with TRBD1. The germline CDR1 and CDR2 sequences are SNHLY and FYNNEI. The CDR3 is 14 amino acids. The V and J ends lost 6 bases and 1 base, in that order; junction bases with no gene match: 4. CDR3 DNA: TGTGCCAGCAGGACAACAGGGGGCACAGATACGCAGTATTTT. This codes for CASRTTGGTDTQYF.